This T cell receptor (beta chain) stems from a study of blood T cell repertoires in COVID-19. About the research overall: Sites across the United States, Italy and Spain contributed samples from acute and convalescent COVID-19.

This clone was seen more than once but under ten times. TCRdb's table, derived via immunoSEQ multiplex PCR, lists solely in-frame clones and lacks some. The sample consists of over 150,000 clones, roughly 84% of them appearing once. The CDR3 spans 17 residues. V lost 6 bases and J lost 2; bases outside the gene matches: 12. Germline V gene data show CDR1 as MDHEN and CDR2 as SYDVKM. Cohort assignment relied on participant-reported clinical history. This rearrangement joins TRBV28 to TRBJ1-5; TRBD1 matches at 8 bases. The TCR comes from a middle-aged man who had recovered from COVID-19. The sequenced sample consisted of PBMCs or T cells enriched from blood (not recorded which). CDR3 sequence (DNA): TGTGCCAGCAGAGAGAACAGGGGGATTAGTGGCAATCAGCCCCAGCATTTT. Translation: CASRENRGISGNQPQHF.